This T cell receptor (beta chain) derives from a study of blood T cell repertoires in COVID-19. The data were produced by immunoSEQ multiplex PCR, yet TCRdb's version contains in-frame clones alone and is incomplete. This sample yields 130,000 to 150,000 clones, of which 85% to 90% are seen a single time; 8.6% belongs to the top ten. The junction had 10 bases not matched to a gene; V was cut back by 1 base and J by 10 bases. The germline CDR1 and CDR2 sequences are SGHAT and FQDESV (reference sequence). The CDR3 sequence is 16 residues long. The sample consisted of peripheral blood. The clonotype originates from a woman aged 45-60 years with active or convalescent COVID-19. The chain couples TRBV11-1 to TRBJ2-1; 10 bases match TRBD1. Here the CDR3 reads CASSLVAGTGAREQFF. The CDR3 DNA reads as TGTGCCAGCAGCTTAGTGGCCGGGACAGGGGCAAGGGAGCAGTTCTTC. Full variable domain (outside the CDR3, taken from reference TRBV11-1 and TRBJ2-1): EAEVAQSPRYKITEKSQAVAFWCDPISGHATLYWYRQILGQGPELLVQFQDESVVDDSQLPKDRFSAERLKGVDSTLKIQPAELGDSAMYLCASSLVAGTGAREQFFGPGTRLTVL.